Listed here are 11 T cell receptor beta chains from one sample, sequenced in a study of CD8+ T cells in alopecia areata. The treatment: oral pan-JAK inhibitor, 5-10 mg twice daily. Extracted RNA was reverse transcribed into cDNA, the sequencing template. The repertoire was sequenced with immunoSEQ multiplex PCR; TCRdb's copy has only in-frame clones and lacks some. The table has 150,000 to 200,000 clones, roughly 60% seen once. Material: CD4+ T cells sorted from blood, obtained at week 24, from a patient treated with tofacitinib. All receptors come from a human donor with alopecia areata.

This clone has a handful of counts. The chain is built from TRBV27 and TRBJ2-7; the match to TRBD2 covers 11 bases. Germline V gene lookup returns CDR1 MNHEY and CDR2 SMNVEV (reference sequence). The CDR3 extends over 17 amino acids. V shed 0 bases and J 2 bases; nucleotides not matched to a gene: 6. CDR3 nucleotides: TGTGCCAGCAGTTTATCGTTCCTAGCGGGGGGAGCCTACGAGCAGTACTTC. Amino acids: CASSLSFLAGGAYEQYF.

In nucleotides, the CDR3 is TGTGCCAGCAGCTCACGGGGACAGGACGGGGAGCTGTTTTTT. Translation gives CASSSRGQDGELFF. The gene calls are TRBV7-3 and TRBJ2-2; 8 nucleotides agree with TRBD1. Germline V gives CDR1 SGHTA, CDR2 FQGTGA. This CDR3 has 14 amino acids. The V gene end was trimmed by 4 bases and the J gene end by 7 bases; junction bases not matched to a gene: 5.

The chain combines TRBV9 with TRBJ2-7, with 10 bases fitting TRBD1. Germline assignment: CDR1 SGDLS and CDR2 YYNGEE. This CDR3 has 17 amino acids. V lost 0 bases and J lost 8; bases outside the gene matches: 14. The DNA of the CDR3 is TGTGCCAGCAGCGTAGGATTGGGGGACAGGGGAACCCCCAAGCAGTACTTC. This translates into CASSVGLGDRGTPKQYF. The variable domain in full, completed from reference TRBV9 and TRBJ2-7, reads DSGVTQTPKHLITATGQRVTLRCSPRSGDLSVYWYQQSLDQGLQFLIQYYNGEERAKGNILERFSAQQFPDLHSELNLSSLELGDSALYFCASSVGLGDRGTPKQYFGPGTRLTVT.

In its sample, this clone was seen a few times. This chain connects TRBV5-1 to TRBJ2-3; 7 bases fit TRBD1. The germline V gene has CDR1 SGHRS and CDR2 YFSETQ. The CDR3 extends over 14 amino acids. V lost 7 bases to trimming and J lost 2 bases; unmatched junction nucleotides: 7. CDR3 in DNA: TGCGCCAGCGGGACAGCTGATAACACAGATACGCAGTATTTT. Its protein product is CASGTADNTDTQYF.

The chain joins TRBV5-1 to TRBJ2-1; 10 nucleotides line up with TRBD2. V lost 4 bases and J lost 4; bases outside the gene matches: 2. Germline assignment: CDR1 SGHRS and CDR2 YFSETQ. There are 14 residues in the CDR3. CDR3 sequence: CASSEGLAYNEQFF. CDR3 coding DNA: TGCGCCAGCAGCGAGGGACTAGCGTACAATGAGCAGTTCTTC.

The J gene is TRBJ1-2, the V gene TRBV30, with a possible D match to TRBD1 (5 bases). Trimming left V 3 bases short and J 7 bases short, with 18 bases between. This CDR3 is built from 14 residues. Looked up from germline, CDR1 is GTSNPN and CDR2 is SVGIG (reference sequence). The CDR3 DNA is TGTGCCTGGAGCGGGGTTGGGACCCGTGTTGGCTACACCTTC. Protein sequence: CAWSGVGTRVGYTF.

The rearrangement uses TRBV30 and TRBJ1-1; 8 positions agree with TRBD1. There are 16 residues in the CDR3. From germline, CDR1 is GTSNPN and CDR2 SVGIG (reference sequence). V trimming: 5 bases; J trimming: 1 base; junction bases outside the gene matches: 12. CDR3 sequence (DNA): TGTGCCTGGGTACTTAAGACAGGGGCCTCGAACACTGAAGCTTTCTTT. Amino acids: CAWVLKTGASNTEAFF.

This clone was observed a handful of times. The junction departs from the called germline gene at one end, perhaps through a read error. DNA of the CDR3: TGTGCCTGGAGTGGTGGGGTGGTGTGGGCTTTT. This gives the protein CAWSGGVVWAF. The chain couples TRBV30 to TRBJ2-3; D remains ambiguous. CDR3 length: 11 amino acids. Germline V gene lookup returns CDR1 GTSNPN and CDR2 SVGIG (reference sequence).

Only a few counts were recorded for this clone. This chain joins TRBV6-6 and TRBJ1-1, with 7 bases identical to TRBD1. Germline loops: CDR1 MNHNY, CDR2 SVGAGI (reference sequence). This CDR3 spans 13 amino acids. The V and J ends lost 7 bases and 5 bases, in that order; junction bases with no gene match: 7. The CDR3 DNA reads TGTGCCAGCAAGCGTCAGGGGGTGACTGAAGCTTTCTTT. Its translation: CASKRQGVTEAFF.

This clone was detected once. Here the CDR3 reads CASSRPGRGEGYTF. In nucleotides, the CDR3 is TGTGCCAGCAGCCGCCCTGGGAGGGGGGAAGGCTACACCTTC. The rearrangement uses TRBV9 and TRBJ1-2; tentatively, D is TRBD1 (6 bases). CDR1 and CDR2 from the germline V gene are SGDLS and YYNGEE. This CDR3 has 14 residues. V was shortened by 4 bases and J by 8 bases, with 18 bases between the two germline ends.

The gene calls are TRBV2 and TRBJ2-7, with 9 bases matching TRBD1. Germline CDR1 is SNHLY and CDR2 is FYNNEI. V lost 9 bases, J lost 2 bases, and 5 bases stayed unmatched. The CDR3 consists of 13 residues. This chain's CDR3 is CARGQGRTYEQYF. The CDR3, as DNA: TGTGCCAGAGGACAGGGGAGGACCTACGAGCAGTACTTC.